This TCR beta chain is drawn from a study of early T cells in non-severe SARS-CoV-2 infection. Study as a whole: With bulk RNA from unsorted whole blood as input, sequencing yielded unpaired chains. General study results and limits: Comparison of clonotypes with VDJdb favored anti-spike CD8 responses while missing private and CD4 specificities.

This clonotype was seen a few times. Its matching antigen is unknown. Individual cDNA molecules were tagged with unique molecular identifiers. TCRdb processed the 5' RACE reads anew with MiXCR; each CDR3 protein has one entry. The repertoire holds 70,000 to 90,000 distinct CDR3 sequences, with around 15% as singletons. Germline V gene lookup returns CDR1 SGHTA and CDR2 FQGTGA. Losses at the gene ends were 1 base for V and 4 bases for J; bases not matched to a gene: 10. The CDR3 consists of 17 residues. Sequencing was carried out using whole blood. This chain connects TRBV7-3 to TRBJ2-5; TRBD1 matches at 9 bases. This clonotype was sampled from an adult who was a healthcare worker with PCR-confirmed SARS-CoV-2 infection or an uninfected control (not recorded which). CDR3 loop: CASSLRGGQGFGETQYF. The CDR3 DNA reads as TGTGCCAGCAGCTTAAGAGGGGGACAGGGCTTTGGAGAGACCCAGTACTTC.